The clone carrying this T cell receptor (beta chain) was detected only a few times. Its antigen is as yet unknown. These data belong to a study of post-analysis software for immune sequencing data. Overall study: Recorded disease courses covered relapsing-remitting, secondary progressive and progressive-relapsing multiple sclerosis. Some patients had no subtype annotation.

General observations from the study: Versus controls, multiple sclerosis patients showed significantly lower diversity (normalized Chao1). There were a few TRBV segments more frequent in patients than controls, and TRBV5-6, TRBV5-1 and TRBV20-1 were among them.

There are 17 residues in the CDR3. The germline CDR1 and CDR2 sequences are LNHNV and YYDKDF (reference sequence). V gave up 1 base and J gave up 0 bases, with 12 bases separating them. Incorporated into the TCR beta cDNA libraries were unique molecular identifiers, which served to reduce PCR and sequencing biases. The authors obtained some 500,000 cDNA molecules from roughly 1 to 10 million T cells. TCRdb used MiXCR to reprocess the PCR reads, holding one entry per CDR3 protein. The sample has almost 700,000 distinct CDR3 sequences, around 64% seen once. This sequence originates from a girl aged 2-15 years with multiple sclerosis. Sequencing was carried out using blood. This chain connects TRBV15 to TRBJ1-4, with TRBD1 as a possible D gene (6 bases). Here the CDR3 reads CATSRVDSVPTNEKLFF. The CDR3 nucleotides read TGTGCCACCAGCAGAGTGGACAGTGTGCCAACTAATGAAAAACTGTTTTTT.